This T cell receptor (beta chain) was sequenced for a study of T cell changes during pregnancy in multiple sclerosis. The V gene's germline CDR1 is SQVTM and CDR2 ANQGSEA. The CDR3 is 13 amino acids. To note about this clone: A junction boundary mismatches the germline segment, possibly from a read error.

TCRdb's copy holds only in-frame clones and misses some; the assay was immunoSEQ multiplex PCR. The sample consists of 55,000 to 75,000 clones, 91% of them appearing once. The chain joins TRBV29-1 to TRBJ1-2; 7 bases map to TRBD1. The source of this sequence is a female donor in good health, enrolled as a control in a pregnancy study. This specimen consisted of peripheral blood, obtained in the third trimester of pregnancy. The CDR3 protein is CSVEDGTDLSQAF. In DNA, the CDR3 is TGCAGCGTTGAAGATGGGACAGACCTAAGTCAGGCCTTC.